This T cell receptor (beta chain) originates from a study of Graves' ophthalmopathy and Graves' hyperthyroidism. Looking at the study overall: Peripheral blood was obtained at first diagnosis, ahead of any treatment.

At least ten counts were recorded for this clonotype. Antigen unknown. RNA served as the template for amplifying TCR beta CDR3 regions. Following a first-round RT-PCR that used HTBI primers, a second-round multiplex PCR was carried out. TCRdb reprocessed the multiplex PCR reads with MiXCR, giving one entry per CDR3 protein. This table has 40,000 to 45,000 distinct CDR3 sequences, roughly half appearing once. The germline V and J ends were trimmed by 5 bases and 9 bases, with 15 bases remaining between them. The germline V gene encodes CDR1 SNHLY and CDR2 FYNNEI. The CDR3 totals 13 residues. Exclusion covered patients with other autoimmune diseases or uncontrolled infections (as well as pregnancy or lactation). The PBMC fraction was derived from 9 to 10 ml of fresh peripheral blood. Findings and limits, study-wide: Most thyroid-expanded clonotypes exceeding 0.001 frequency were also found in blood.

The chain employs TRBV2 and TRBJ2-3; no clear D gene. The sample comprised peripheral blood. The sequence derives from an adult man with Graves' ophthalmopathy. The CDR3 loop reads CASSREPKTTQYF. The CDR3 DNA reads as TGTGCCAGCAGTAGGGAACCAAAGACCACGCAGTATTTT.